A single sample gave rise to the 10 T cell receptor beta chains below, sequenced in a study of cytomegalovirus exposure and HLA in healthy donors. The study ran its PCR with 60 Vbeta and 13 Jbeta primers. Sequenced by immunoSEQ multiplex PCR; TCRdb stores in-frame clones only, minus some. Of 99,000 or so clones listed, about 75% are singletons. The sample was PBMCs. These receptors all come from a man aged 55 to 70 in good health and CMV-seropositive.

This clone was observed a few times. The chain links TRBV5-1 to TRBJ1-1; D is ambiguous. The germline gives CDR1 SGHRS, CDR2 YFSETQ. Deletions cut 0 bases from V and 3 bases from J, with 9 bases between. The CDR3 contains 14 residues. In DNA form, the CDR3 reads TGCGCCAGCAGCTTGGGTGGCCCCTACACTGAAGCTTTCTTT. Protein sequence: CASSLGGPYTEAFF. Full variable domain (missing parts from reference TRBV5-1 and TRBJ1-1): KAGVTQTPRYLIKTRGQQVTLSCSPISGHRSVSWYQQTPGQGLQFLFEYFSETQRNKGNFPGRFSGRQFSNSRSEMNVSTLELGDSALYLCASSLGGPYTEAFFGQGTRLTVV.

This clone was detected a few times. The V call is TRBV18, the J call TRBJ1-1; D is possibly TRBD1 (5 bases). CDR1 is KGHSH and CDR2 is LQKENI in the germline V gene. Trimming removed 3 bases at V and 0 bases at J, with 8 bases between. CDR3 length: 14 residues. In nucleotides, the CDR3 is TGTGCCAGCTCACCTGGGACTCTGAACACTGAAGCTTTCTTT. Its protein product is CASSPGTLNTEAFF.

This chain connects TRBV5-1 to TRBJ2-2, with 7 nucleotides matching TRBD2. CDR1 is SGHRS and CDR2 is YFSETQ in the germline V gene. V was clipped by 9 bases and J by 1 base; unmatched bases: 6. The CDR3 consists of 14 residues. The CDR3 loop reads CATQRGGNTGELFF. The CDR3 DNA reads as TGCGCCACCCAGCGGGGAGGGAACACCGGGGAGCTGTTTTTT. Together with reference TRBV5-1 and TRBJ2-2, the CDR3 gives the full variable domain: KAGVTQTPRYLIKTRGQQVTLSCSPISGHRSVSWYQQTPGQGLQFLFEYFSETQRNKGNFPGRFSGRQFSNSRSEMNVSTLELGDSALYLCATQRGGNTGELFFGEGSRLTVL.

The CDR3 here is CASSQGGSGVTYNEQFF. The CDR3 DNA reads as TGTGCCAGCAGCCAAGGGGGTAGCGGGGTCACCTACAATGAGCAGTTCTTC. The chain uses TRBV4-2 and TRBJ2-1; 8 bases align to TRBD2. Trimming took 1 base from V and 2 from J; bases not matched to a gene: 7. Germline CDR1 is LGHNA and CDR2 is YNFKEQ. The CDR3 is 17 residues long.

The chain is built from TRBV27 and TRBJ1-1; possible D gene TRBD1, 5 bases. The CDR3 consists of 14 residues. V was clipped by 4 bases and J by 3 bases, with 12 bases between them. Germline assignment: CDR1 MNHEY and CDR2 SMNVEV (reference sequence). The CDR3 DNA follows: TGTGCCAGCAGTTACCGGGGGGAACACACTGAAGCTTTCTTT. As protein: CASSYRGEHTEAFF.

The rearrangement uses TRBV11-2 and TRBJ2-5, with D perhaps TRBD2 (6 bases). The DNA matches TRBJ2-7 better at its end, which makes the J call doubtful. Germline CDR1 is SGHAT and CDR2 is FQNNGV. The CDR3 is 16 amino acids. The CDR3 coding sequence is TGTGCCAGCAGCTTTAGGGGTACCTACGGCGGGGCCGAGCAGTACTTC. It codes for CASSFRGTYGGAEQYF.

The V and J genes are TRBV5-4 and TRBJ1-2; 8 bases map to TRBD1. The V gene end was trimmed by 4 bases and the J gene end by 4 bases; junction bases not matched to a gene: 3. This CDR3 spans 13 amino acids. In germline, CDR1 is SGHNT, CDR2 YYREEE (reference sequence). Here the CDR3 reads CASSPDRGYGYTF. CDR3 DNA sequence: TGTGCCAGCAGCCCCGACAGGGGCTATGGCTACACCTTC. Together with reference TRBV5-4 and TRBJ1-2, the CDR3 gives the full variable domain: ETGVTQSPTHLIKTRGQQVTLRCSSQSGHNTVSWYQQALGQGPQFIFQYYREEENGRGNFPPRFSGLQFPNYSSELNVNALELDDSALYLCASSPDRGYGYTFGSGTRLTVV.

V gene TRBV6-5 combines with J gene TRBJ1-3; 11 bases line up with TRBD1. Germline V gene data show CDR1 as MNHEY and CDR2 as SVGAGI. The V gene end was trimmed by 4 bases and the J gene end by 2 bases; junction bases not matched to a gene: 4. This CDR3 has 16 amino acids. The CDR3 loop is CASSFGTGGTGNTIYF. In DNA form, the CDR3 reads TGTGCCAGCAGTTTCGGGACAGGGGGAACTGGAAACACCATATATTTT.

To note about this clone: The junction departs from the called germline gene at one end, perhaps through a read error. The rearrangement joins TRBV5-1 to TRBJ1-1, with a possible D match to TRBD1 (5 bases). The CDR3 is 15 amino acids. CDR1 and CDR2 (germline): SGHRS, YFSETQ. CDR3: CASSEAAGENTEAFF. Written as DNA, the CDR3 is TGTGCCAGCAGCGAGGCCGCGGGGGAGAACACTGAAGCTTTCTTT.

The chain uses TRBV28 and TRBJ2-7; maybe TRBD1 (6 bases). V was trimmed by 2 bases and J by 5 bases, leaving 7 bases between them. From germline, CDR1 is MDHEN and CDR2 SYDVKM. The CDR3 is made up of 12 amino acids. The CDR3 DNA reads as TGTGCCAGCAGTTTAGCAGGGGACGAGCAGTACTTC. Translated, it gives CASSLAGDEQYF.